What follows are 21 T cell receptor beta chains derived from one specimen sequenced in a study of blood T cell repertoires in COVID-19. Generated by immunoSEQ multiplex PCR, the TCRdb table keeps only in-frame clones and is missing some. The table has approximately 220,000 clones, roughly four fifths seen once. Material: PBMCs or T cells enriched from blood (not recorded which). The receptor set was obtained from a middle-aged woman who had been exposed to COVID-19.

This clone came up once. The V gene is TRBV21-1, the J gene TRBJ1-1. TRBV21-1 is tagged as a pseudogene. This CDR3 region has 14 residues. The chain's CDR3 is CASSKGGGNTEAFF. Here the CDR3 DNA reads TGTGCCAGCAGCAAAGGGGGGGGGAACACTGAAGCTTTCTTT.

The chain links TRBV5-5 to TRBJ2-2, with TRBD1 identical over 10 bases. With 9 bases clipped from V and 6 bases from J, the junction kept 2 bases outside the gene matches. Germline V lookup: CDR1 SGHKS, CDR2 YYEKEE (reference sequence). The CDR3 contains 12 residues. The CDR3 sequence: CATGQGAGELFF. The CDR3 region has the DNA TGTGCCACCGGACAGGGGGCCGGGGAGCTGTTTTTT.

V is TRBV4-2 and J is TRBJ1-2, with 8 nucleotides matching TRBD1. Per the germline V gene, CDR1 is LGHNA and CDR2 is YNFKEQ. Trimming took 0 bases from V and 8 from J; bases not matched to a gene: 5. The CDR3 length is 14 residues. Here the CDR3 reads CASSQDRGPSGYTF. DNA of the CDR3: TGTGCCAGCAGCCAAGACAGGGGGCCCTCGGGCTACACCTTC.

The V and J genes are TRBV5-1 and TRBJ2-2; D call uncertain. Germline CDR1 reads SGHRS; CDR2 reads YFSETQ. V lost 7 bases to trimming and J lost 8 bases, with 12 bases between them. The CDR3 extends over 12 amino acids. In DNA form, the CDR3 reads TGCGCCAGCCAGGAACCTGGGGGGGAGCTGTTTTTT. This sequence encodes CASQEPGGELFF.

This rearrangement joins TRBV30 to TRBJ1-2, with D tentatively TRBD1 (5 bases). The CDR3 contains 15 residues. Per germline, CDR1 GTSNPN and CDR2 SVGIG (reference sequence). V dropped 3 bases and J dropped 4 bases, with 18 bases sitting between them. The DNA of the CDR3 is TGTGCCTGGAGCCCCGGGACTGCTGTCTCCTATGGCTACACCTTC. It yields the protein CAWSPGTAVSYGYTF.

This clone was counted between two and nine times. The chain combines TRBV2 with TRBJ2-6; 8 positions agree with TRBD1. CDR3 length equals 18 residues. The V and J ends lost 6 bases and 2 bases, in that order; junction bases with no gene match: 12. CDR1 is SNHLY, CDR2 FYNNEI, per germline. CDR3 sequence: CASSSQRTGSAGANVLTF. The CDR3 coding sequence is TGTGCCAGCAGCTCACAACGGACAGGGTCCGCTGGGGCCAACGTCCTGACTTTC.

This sequence joins TRBV7-3 and TRBJ2-2; 8 nucleotides agree with TRBD1. Germline assignment: CDR1 SGHTA and CDR2 FQGTGA. V dropped 9 bases and J dropped 1; count of bases not matched to a gene: 4. This CDR3 is built from 14 residues. CDR3 nucleotide sequence: TGTGCCAGTACCAGGGGGCGGAACACCGGGGAGCTGTTTTTT. Its protein product is CASTRGRNTGELFF.

The chain joins TRBV6-1 to TRBJ1-4; D unresolved. Germline loops: CDR1 MNHNS, CDR2 SASEGT. The germline V and J ends were trimmed by 0 bases and 4 bases, with 12 bases remaining between them. The CDR3 runs to 16 residues. Written as DNA, the CDR3 is TGTGCCAGCAGTGAAGCAGTGACTCGGGTTAATGAAAAACTGTTTTTT. Encoded protein: CASSEAVTRVNEKLFF.

V and J are TRBV3-1 (or the pseudogene TRBV3-2) and TRBJ1-2; D uncertain. Looked up from germline, CDR1 is LGHDT and CDR2 is YNNKEL (reference sequence). CDR3 length: 12 amino acids. Trimming removed 1 base at V and 10 bases at J, with 10 bases between. CDR3 in DNA: TGTGCCAGCAGCCAAGCGAGGGCACCCTACACCTTC. This encodes CASSQARAPYTF.

The J gene is TRBJ2-3, the V gene TRBV5-1, with 9 bases lining up with TRBD2. The ends lost 3 bases at V and 1 base at J; junction bases unmatched: 3. Germline CDR1 and CDR2: SGHRS and YFSETQ. The CDR3 consists of 15 residues. The CDR3 DNA sequence: TGCGCCAGCAGCTCCCAGCGGGGGGGCACAGATACGCAGTATTTT. It specifies CASSSQRGGTDTQYF.

CDR3 amino acids: CASREMTASSYNEQFF. The CDR3 DNA sequence: TGTGCCAGCAGGGAAATGACAGCCAGCTCCTACAATGAGCAGTTCTTC. This chain connects TRBV6-1 to TRBJ2-1; tentative D call: TRBD1 (5 bases). The CDR3 length is 16 residues. Trimming removed 6 bases at V and 0 bases at J, with 15 bases between. CDR1 and CDR2 from the germline V gene are MNHNS and SASEGT.

Only one count was recorded for this clone. V gene TRBV5-1 combines with J gene TRBJ2-3, with TRBD2 matching 9 bases. There are 16 residues in the CDR3. CDR1 and CDR2 (germline): SGHRS, YFSETQ. V lost 4 bases to trimming and J lost 3 bases; unmatched junction nucleotides: 9. The CDR3 spells CASSNKAGGVTDTQYF. In nucleotides, the CDR3 is TGCGCCAGCAGCAATAAAGCGGGGGGAGTTACAGATACGCAGTATTTT.

The chain links TRBV10-3 to TRBJ2-7, with 9 bases identical to TRBD1. This CDR3 has 14 amino acids. Trimming at V came to 7 bases and at J to 5 bases, leaving 9 bases not matched to a gene. Germline V gene data show CDR1 as ENHRY and CDR2 as SYGVKD. This chain's CDR3 is CAITPRDRDNEQYF. The CDR3 coding sequence is TGTGCCATCACCCCCCGGGACAGGGATAACGAGCAGTACTTC.

This chain links TRBV7-2 with TRBJ1-4; a possible D gene is TRBD1 (5 bases). The V gene's germline CDR1 is SGHTA and CDR2 FQGNSA. The CDR3 runs to 17 residues. V was trimmed by 3 bases and J by 0 bases, leaving 14 bases between them. As DNA, the CDR3 is TGTGCCAGCAGCTTGCATCAGGGTAGTGCAACTAATGAAAAACTGTTTTTT. Protein: CASSLHQGSATNEKLFF.

This rearrangement joins TRBV11-2 to TRBJ1-1; D may be TRBD1 (6 bases). This CDR3 has 12 amino acids. V lost 1 base and J lost 12, with 12 bases in between. The germline CDR1 and CDR2 sequences are SGHAT and FQNNGV. CDR3 region: CASSLGGRGTFF. The CDR3, as DNA: TGTGCCAGCAGCTTAGGCGGCAGGGGAACTTTCTTT.

CDR3 DNA sequence: TGTGCCAGCAGTTACCCCCAGCGGGGGGGCACTGAGCAGTTCTTC. It yields the protein CASSYPQRGGTEQFF. The chain is built from TRBV6-2 or TRBV6-3 and TRBJ2-1, with 10 bases that match TRBD2. Germline-derived CDR1 and CDR2 are MNHEY and SVGEGT. There are 15 residues in the CDR3. The junction had 7 bases not matched to a gene; V was cut back by 2 bases and J by 9 bases.

The CDR3: CASSLSTGGDLGYGYTF. The CDR3 DNA reads as TGTGCCAGCTCACTATCGACAGGGGGCGACCTCGGCTATGGCTACACCTTC. The rearrangement joins TRBV18 to TRBJ1-2, with 10 bases lining up with TRBD1. The CDR3 contains 17 residues. With V trimmed by 4 bases and J by 4 bases, 12 bases remained unmatched. CDR1 KGHSH and CDR2 LQKENI come from the germline V gene.

For this clone: A much larger clone lies one base from this, so it may be a read error. The chain carries TRBV9 and TRBJ1-5, with a possible D match to TRBD1 (6 bases). From germline, CDR1 is SGDLS and CDR2 YYNGEE. V lost 4 bases and J lost 3, with 11 bases in between. The CDR3 spans 14 residues. The CDR3 nucleotides read TGTGCCAGCAGCCCCGGACAGATCAATCAGCCCCAGCATTTT. This translates into CASSPGQINQPQHF.

The V call is TRBV4-3, the J call TRBJ1-5, with TRBD1 identical over 7 bases. The germline V gene has CDR1 LGHNA and CDR2 YSLEER. This CDR3 spans 14 amino acids. The V gene end was trimmed by 3 bases and the J gene end by 7 bases; junction bases not matched to a gene: 6. Written as DNA, the CDR3 is TGCGCCAGCAGCCATAACAGGGGAGGACAGCCCCAGCATTTT. This codes for CASSHNRGGQPQHF.

J is TRBJ2-1 and V is TRBV3-1 (or the pseudogene TRBV3-2); TRBD2 agrees at 9 bases. The junction had 7 bases not matched to a gene; V was cut back by 5 bases and J by 8 bases. Germline lookup yields CDR1 LGHDT and CDR2 YNNKEL (reference sequence). The CDR3 is made up of 14 amino acids. CDR3 in amino acids: CASSYGTSSYEQFF. As DNA, the CDR3 is TGTGCCAGCAGCTATGGGACTAGCAGCTATGAGCAGTTCTTC.

This chain uses TRBV6-5 with TRBJ1-2, with 8 bases matching TRBD1. The CDR3 is 15 residues long. From germline, CDR1 is MNHEY and CDR2 SVGAGI. The junction had 6 bases not matched to a gene; V was cut back by 2 bases and J by 4 bases. The CDR3 loop reads CASSYGQGRGYGYTF. The CDR3 DNA is TGTGCCAGCAGTTACGGACAGGGCCGTGGCTATGGCTACACCTTC.